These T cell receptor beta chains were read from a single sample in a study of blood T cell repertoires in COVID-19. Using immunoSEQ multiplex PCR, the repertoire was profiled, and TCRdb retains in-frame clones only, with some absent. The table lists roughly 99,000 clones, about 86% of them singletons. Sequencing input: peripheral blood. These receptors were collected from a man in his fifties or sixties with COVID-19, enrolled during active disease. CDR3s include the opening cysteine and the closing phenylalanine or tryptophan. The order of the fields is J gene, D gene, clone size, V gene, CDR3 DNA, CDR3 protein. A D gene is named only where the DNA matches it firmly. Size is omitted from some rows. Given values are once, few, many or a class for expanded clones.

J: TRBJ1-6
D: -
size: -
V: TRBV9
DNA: TGTGCCAGCAGCGTAGGGGGGACTTATAATTCACCCCTCCACTTT
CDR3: CASSVGGTYNSPLHF

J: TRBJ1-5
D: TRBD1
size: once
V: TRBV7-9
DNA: TGTGCCAGCAGCTTAGTGCAGGGGGCTAGTGGCAATCAGCCCCAGCATTTT
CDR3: CASSLVQGASGNQPQHF

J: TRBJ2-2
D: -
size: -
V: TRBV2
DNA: TGTGCCAGCAGCGTGACAGAAATCTACACCGGGGAGCTGTTTTTT
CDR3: CASSVTEIYTGELFF

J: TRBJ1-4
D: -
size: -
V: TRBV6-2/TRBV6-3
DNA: TGTGCCAGCAGTTTCCTAGGCGAACTGTTTTTT
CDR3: CASSFLGELFF

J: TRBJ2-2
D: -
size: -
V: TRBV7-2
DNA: TGTGCCAGCAGCTTAGTGGGGCGCGGCACCGGGGAGCTGTTTTTT
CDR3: CASSLVGRGTGELFF

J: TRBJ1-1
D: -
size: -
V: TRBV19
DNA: TGTGCCAGTAGTATAACGGACACGAACACTGAAGCTTTCTTT
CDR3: CASSITDTNTEAFF

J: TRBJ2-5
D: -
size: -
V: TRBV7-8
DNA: TGTGCCAGCAGCGCAGGGGTAGGGTTCAGGGTATCAGAGACCCAGTACTTC
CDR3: CASSAGVGFRVSETQYF

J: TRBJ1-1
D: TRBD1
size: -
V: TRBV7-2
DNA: TGTGCCAGCAGCTTAGTTCTCGGGACAGGGGTCACTGAAGCTTTCTTT
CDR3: CASSLVLGTGVTEAFF

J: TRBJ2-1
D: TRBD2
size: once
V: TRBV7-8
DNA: TGTGCCAGCAGCAAACTAGCGGTGGTATACAATGAGCAGTTCTTC
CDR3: CASSKLAVVYNEQFF

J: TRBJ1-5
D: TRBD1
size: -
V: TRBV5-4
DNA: TGTGCCAGCAGCGCGGCCCCGGACAGGGATCAGCCCCAGCATTTT
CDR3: CASSAAPDRDQPQHF

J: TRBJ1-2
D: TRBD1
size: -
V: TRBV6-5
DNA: TGTGCCAGCAGGGGACAGGGGAGCTATGGCTACACCTTC
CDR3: CASRGQGSYGYTF

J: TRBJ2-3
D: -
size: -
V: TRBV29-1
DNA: TGCAGCTTTGGACTCACCACAGATACGCAGTATTTT
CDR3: CSFGLTTDTQYF

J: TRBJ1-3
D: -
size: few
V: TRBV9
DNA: TGTGCCAGCAGCGTAGACGGGGACACTGGAAACACCATATATTTT
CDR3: CASSVDGDTGNTIYF

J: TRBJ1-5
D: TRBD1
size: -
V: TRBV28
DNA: TGTGCCAGCAGTCTCGGACAGGGCAATCAGCCCCAGCATTTT
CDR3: CASSLGQGNQPQHF

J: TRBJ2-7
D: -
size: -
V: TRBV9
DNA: TGTGCCAGCAGCGTATCAGGGGATTCCGACGAGCAGTACTTC
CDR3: CASSVSGDSDEQYF

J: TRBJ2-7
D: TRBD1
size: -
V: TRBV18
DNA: TGTGCCAGCTCACCTTCTCGGCCGGGACAGGGAAGCGAGCAGTACTTC
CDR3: CASSPSRPGQGSEQYF

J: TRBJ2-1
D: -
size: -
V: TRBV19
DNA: TGTGCCAGTAGGGACATGAGCTCCTACAATGAGCAGTTCTTC
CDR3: CASRDMSSYNEQFF

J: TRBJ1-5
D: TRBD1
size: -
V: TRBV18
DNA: TGTACCAGCTCACCGACCGGGACAGGGTGGGGTAGCAATCAGCCCCAGCATTTT
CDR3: CTSSPTGTGWGSNQPQHF

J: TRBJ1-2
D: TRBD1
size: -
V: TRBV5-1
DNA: TGCGCCAGCAGCTATGACGGGACAGGACCAGAGGGCTACACCTTC
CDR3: CASSYDGTGPEGYTF

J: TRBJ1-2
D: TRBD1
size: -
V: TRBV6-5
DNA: TGTGCCAGCAGCGCGGGACAGAGGAATGGCTACACCTTC
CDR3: CASSAGQRNGYTF

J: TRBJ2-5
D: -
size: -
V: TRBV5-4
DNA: TGTGCCAGCAGCTTGGCCGGCGGGCGCCAAGAGACCCAGTACTTC
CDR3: CASSLAGGRQETQYF

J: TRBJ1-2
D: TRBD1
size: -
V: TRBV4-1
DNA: TGCGCCAGCAGCCAAGATTCCCAGGGACAGGGGAACTATGGCTACACCTTC
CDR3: CASSQDSQGQGNYGYTF

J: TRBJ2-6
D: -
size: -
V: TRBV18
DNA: TGTGCCAGCTCACCGGGGCGTCTCTCTGGGGCCAACGTCCTGACTTTC
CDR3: CASSPGRLSGANVLTF

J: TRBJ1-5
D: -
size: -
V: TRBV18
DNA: TGTGCCAGCTCAGATACAGGGTCTAGCAATCAGCCCCAGCATTTT
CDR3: CASSDTGSSNQPQHF

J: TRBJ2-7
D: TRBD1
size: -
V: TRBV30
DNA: TGTGCCTGGAGGGGACAGGGGGCTAATGAGCAGTACTTC
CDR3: CAWRGQGANEQYF

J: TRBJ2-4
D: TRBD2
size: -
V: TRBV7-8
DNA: TGTGCCAGCAGCCGAGGACTAGCGGGGGGGGAAAACATTCAGTACTTC
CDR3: CASSRGLAGGENIQYF

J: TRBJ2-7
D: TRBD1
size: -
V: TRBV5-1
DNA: TGCGCCAGCAGCTTGGAGACAGGGGGCTTCTACGAGCAGTACTTC
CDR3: CASSLETGGFYEQYF

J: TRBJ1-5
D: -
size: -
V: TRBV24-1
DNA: TGTGCCACCAGTGGGGGGGAACAAGGGTGGCAGCCCCAGCATTTT
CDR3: CATSGGEQGWQPQHF

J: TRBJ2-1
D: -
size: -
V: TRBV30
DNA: TGTGCCTGTAAAACCCGGGACACTCTCTCCTACAATGAGCAGTTCTTC
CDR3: CACKTRDTLSYNEQFF

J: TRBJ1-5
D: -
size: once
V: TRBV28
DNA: TGTGCCAGCAGAGACAGGCCAAATCAGCCCCAGCATTTT
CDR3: CASRDRPNQPQHF

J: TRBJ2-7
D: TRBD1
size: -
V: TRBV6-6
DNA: TGTGCCAGCAGTCACAGGGGCGGGCACGAGCAGTACTTC
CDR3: CASSHRGGHEQYF

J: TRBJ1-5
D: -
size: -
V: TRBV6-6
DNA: TGTGCCAGCAGTACCCGACAGTCTAGCAATCAGCCCCAGCATTTT
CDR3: CASSTRQSSNQPQHF

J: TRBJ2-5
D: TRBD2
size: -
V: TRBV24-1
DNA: TGTGCCACCAGTGGTGCCGGGACTAGCGGGGGGGGAGTAAGAGAGACCCAGTACTTC
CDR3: CATSGAGTSGGGVRETQYF

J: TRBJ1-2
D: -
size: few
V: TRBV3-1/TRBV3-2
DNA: TGTGCCAGCAGCCAAGCTCACAATGGCTACACCTTC
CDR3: CASSQAHNGYTF

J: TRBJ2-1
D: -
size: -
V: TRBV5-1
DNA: TGCGCCAGCAGCTTGGTCGGGAGCTCCTACAATGAGCAGTTCTTC
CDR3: CASSLVGSSYNEQFF

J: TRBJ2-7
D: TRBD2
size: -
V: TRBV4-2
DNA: TGTGCCAGCAGCCAAGAGGTTGGGACTACGCCCTACGAGCAGTACTTC
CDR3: CASSQEVGTTPYEQYF

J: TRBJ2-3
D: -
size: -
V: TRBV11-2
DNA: TGTGCCAGCAGCGTTATAAGCACAGATACGCAGTATTTT
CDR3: CASSVISTDTQYF

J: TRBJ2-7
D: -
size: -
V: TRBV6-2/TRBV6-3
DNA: TGTGCCAGCAATTATTTGGACTGGTCCTACGAGCAGTACTTC
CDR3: CASNYLDWSYEQYF